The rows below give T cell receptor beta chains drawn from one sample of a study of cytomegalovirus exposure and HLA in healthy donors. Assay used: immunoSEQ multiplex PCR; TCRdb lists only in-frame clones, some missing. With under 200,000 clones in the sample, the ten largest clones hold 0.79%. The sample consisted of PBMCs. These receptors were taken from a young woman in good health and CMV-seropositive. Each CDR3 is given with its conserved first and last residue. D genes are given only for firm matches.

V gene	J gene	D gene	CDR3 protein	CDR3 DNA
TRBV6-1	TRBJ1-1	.	CASSDVTAPTTEAFF	TGTGCCAGCAGTGATGTAACAGCACCTACCACTGAAGCTTTCTTT
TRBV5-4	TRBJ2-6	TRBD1	CASSSPGQVSSGANVLTF	TGTGCCAGCAGCTCCCCTGGACAGGTTAGCTCTGGGGCCAACGTCCTGACTTTC
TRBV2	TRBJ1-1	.	CASSFYYTEAFF	TGTGCCAGCAGTTTCTACTACACTGAAGCTTTCTTT
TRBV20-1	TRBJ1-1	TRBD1	CSAIGTGEAFF	TGCAGTGCTATAGGGACAGGCGAAGCTTTCTTT
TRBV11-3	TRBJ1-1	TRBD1	CASSTGQGENTEAFF	TGTGCCAGCAGCACCGGGCAGGGGGAAAACACTGAAGCTTTCTTT
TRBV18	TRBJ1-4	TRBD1	CASSPPGQGKEKLFF	TGTGCCAGCTCACCGCCGGGACAGGGGAAAGAAAAACTGTTTTTT
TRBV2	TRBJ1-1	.	CASSVQGTEAFF	TGTGCCAGCAGCGTACAGGGCACTGAAGCTTTCTTT
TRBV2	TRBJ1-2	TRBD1	CASSPGQGYGYTF	TGTGCCAGCAGTCCGGGACAGGGCTATGGCTACACCTTC
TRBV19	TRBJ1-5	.	CASSMRGGGSNQPQHF	TGTGCCAGTAGTATGAGGGGGGGTGGGAGCAATCAGCCCCAGCATTTT
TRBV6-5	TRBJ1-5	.	CASSLSLNQPQHF	TGTGCCAGCAGTTTGAGCTTGAATCAGCCCCAGCATTTT
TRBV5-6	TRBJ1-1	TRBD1	CASSQRVGGVSRAFF	TGTGCCAGCAGCCAACGGGTAGGGGGCGTCTCCCGAGCCTTCTTT
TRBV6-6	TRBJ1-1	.	CASRAAGVLNTEAFF	TGTGCCAGCAGGGCTGCGGGGGTCTTGAACACTGAAGCTTTCTTT
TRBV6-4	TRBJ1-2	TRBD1	CASSPTGGNGYTF	TGTGCCAGCAGTCCTACAGGGGGAAATGGCTACACCTTC
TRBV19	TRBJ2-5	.	CASSISSAQETQYF	TGTGCCAGTAGTATCTCTAGTGCCCAAGAGACCCAGTACTTC
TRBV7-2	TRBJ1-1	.	CASSLVYSGTEAFF	TGTGCCAGCAGCTTAGTTTATTCGGGGACTGAAGCTTTCTTT
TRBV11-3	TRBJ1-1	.	CASSALDRPYEAFF	TGTGCCAGCAGCGCCCTGGACAGACCCTATGAAGCTTTCTTT
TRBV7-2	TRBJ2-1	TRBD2	CASSRKVGLAGAYNEQFF	TGTGCCAGCAGCCGAAAGGTGGGACTAGCGGGAGCCTACAATGAGCAGTTCTTC
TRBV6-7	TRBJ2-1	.	CASSYESSNEQFF	TGTGCCAGCAGTTACGAATCGAGCAATGAGCAGTTCTTC
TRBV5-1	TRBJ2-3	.	CASSLDIDTQYF	TGCGCCAGCAGCTTGGACATTGATACGCAGTATTTT
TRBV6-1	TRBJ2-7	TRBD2	CATGNGGSRLYEQYF	TGTGCCACGGGTAATGGCGGGAGCCGACTCTACGAGCAGTACTTC
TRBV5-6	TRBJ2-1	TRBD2	CASSSGKRGGVNEQFF	TGTGCCAGCAGCTCTGGGAAGCGGGGGGGCGTCAATGAGCAGTTCTTC
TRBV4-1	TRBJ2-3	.	CASSQGGFTDTQYF	TGCGCCAGCAGCCAAGGAGGGTTCACAGATACGCAGTATTTT
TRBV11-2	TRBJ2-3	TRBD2	CASSLGYSGGATDTQYF	TGTGCCAGCAGCCTCGGTTATAGCGGGGGGGCAACAGATACGCAGTATTTT
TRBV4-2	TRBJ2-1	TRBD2	CASSPGLAGPYNEQFF	TGTGCCAGCAGCCCGGGACTAGCGGGTCCCTACAATGAGCAGTTCTTC
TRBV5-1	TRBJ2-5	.	CASSPVAEGETQYF	TGCGCCAGCAGCCCAGTAGCGGAGGGGGAGACCCAGTACTTC
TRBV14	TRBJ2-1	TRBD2	CASSITKTSGNYNEQFF	TGTGCCAGCAGTATAACCAAGACTAGCGGAAACTACAATGAGCAGTTCTTC
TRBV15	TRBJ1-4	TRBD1	CATGSSKGDRGREKLFF	TGTGCCACCGGCAGTTCAAAAGGGGACAGGGGTAGGGAAAAACTGTTTTTT
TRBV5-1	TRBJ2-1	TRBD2	CASSRVSSGGGNEQFF	TGCGCCAGCAGCCGGGTGTCCAGCGGGGGTGGAAATGAGCAGTTCTTC
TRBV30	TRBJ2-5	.	CAWSRTGETQYF	TGTGCCTGGTCCCGGACGGGGGAGACCCAGTACTTC
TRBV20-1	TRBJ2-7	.	CSALRNYEQYF	TGCAGTGCTCTGCGAAACTACGAGCAGTACTTC
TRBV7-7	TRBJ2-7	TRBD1	CASSRDRGGEQYF	TGTGCCAGCAGCCGCGACAGGGGAGGCGAGCAGTACTTC
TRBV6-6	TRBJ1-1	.	CASKHTEAFF	TGTGCCAGCAAGCACACTGAAGCTTTCTTT
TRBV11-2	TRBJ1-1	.	CASSFGAEAFF	TGTGCCAGCAGCTTCGGGGCTGAAGCTTTCTTT
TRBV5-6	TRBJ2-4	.	CASSLWGQDIQYF	TGTGCCAGCAGCTTGTGGGGGCAGGACATTCAGTACTTC
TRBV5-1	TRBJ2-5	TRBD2	CASSRRTSGGDNPQETQYF	TGCGCCAGCAGCCGGAGGACTAGCGGGGGCGACAACCCCCAAGAGACCCAGTACTTC
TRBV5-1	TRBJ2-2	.	CASSLAVASSGELFF	TGCGCCAGCAGCTTGGCGGTGGCTAGCTCCGGGGAGCTGTTTTTT
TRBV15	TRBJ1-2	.	CATSLNSGTLNYGYTF	TGTGCCACCAGCCTGAATTCCGGGACACTGAACTATGGCTACACCTTC
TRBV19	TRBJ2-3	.	CASSIAGALRDTQYF	TGTGCCAGTAGTATTGCGGGGGCGCTTAGAGATACGCAGTATTTT
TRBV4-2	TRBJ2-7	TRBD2	CASSQELAVSYEQYF	TGTGCCAGCAGCCAGGAACTAGCGGTGAGCTACGAGCAGTACTTC
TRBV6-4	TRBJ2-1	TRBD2	CASSETSGSYNEQFF	TGTGCCAGCAGTGAAACTAGCGGGTCTTACAATGAGCAGTTCTTC
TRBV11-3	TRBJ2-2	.	CASSLRFLGELFF	TGTGCCAGCAGCTTGAGGTTTCTCGGGGAGCTGTTTTTT
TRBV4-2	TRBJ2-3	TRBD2	CASSLGLAGSTDTQYF	TGTGCCAGCAGCCTAGGACTAGCCGGTAGCACAGATACGCAGTATTTT
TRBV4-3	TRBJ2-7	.	CASSQSHDSSYEQYF	TGCGCCAGCAGCCAATCCCACGACAGTTCCTACGAGCAGTACTTC
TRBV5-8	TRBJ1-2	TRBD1	CASSPQGAHGYTF	TGTGCCAGCAGCCCTCAGGGGGCCCATGGCTACACCTTC
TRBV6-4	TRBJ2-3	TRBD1	CASSDTSTGGGTDTQYF	TGTGCCAGCAGTGATACTTCGACAGGGGGCGGCACAGATACGCAGTATTTT
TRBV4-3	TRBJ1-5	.	CASSRRVNQPQHF	TGCGCCAGCAGCCGGAGGGTAAATCAGCCCCAGCATTTT